This note documents a single T cell receptor (beta chain) sequence. The record originates from a study of blood T cell repertoires in COVID-19. TCRdb's copy holds only in-frame clones and misses some; the assay was immunoSEQ multiplex PCR. The table shows about 120,000 clones, with approximately 80% occurring only once. Sequenced input: peripheral blood. The clonotype comes from a woman aged 60 to 75 with acute or convalescent COVID-19.

Here the CDR3 DNA reads TGTGCCAGCAGCTGGTCTAGCGGGGGATACTACGAGCAGTACTTC. Encoded protein: CASSWSSGGYYEQYF. V gene TRBV7-2 combines with J gene TRBJ2-7, with 10 nucleotides matching TRBD2. CDR3 length: 15 amino acids. From germline, CDR1 is SGHTA and CDR2 FQGNSA. V lost 4 bases, J lost 3 bases, and 6 bases stayed unmatched.